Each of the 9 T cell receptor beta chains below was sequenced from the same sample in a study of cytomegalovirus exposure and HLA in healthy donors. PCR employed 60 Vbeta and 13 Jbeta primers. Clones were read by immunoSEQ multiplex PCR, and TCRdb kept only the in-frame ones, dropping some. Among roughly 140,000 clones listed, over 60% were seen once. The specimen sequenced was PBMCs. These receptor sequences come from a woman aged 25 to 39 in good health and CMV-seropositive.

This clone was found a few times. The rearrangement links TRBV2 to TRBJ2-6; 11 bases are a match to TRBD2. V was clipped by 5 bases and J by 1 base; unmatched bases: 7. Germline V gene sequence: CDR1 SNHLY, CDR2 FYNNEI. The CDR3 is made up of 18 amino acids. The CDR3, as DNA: TGTGCCAGCAGTTATACTAGCGGGGGACCATCTGGGGCCAACGTCCTGACTTTC. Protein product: CASSYTSGGPSGANVLTF.

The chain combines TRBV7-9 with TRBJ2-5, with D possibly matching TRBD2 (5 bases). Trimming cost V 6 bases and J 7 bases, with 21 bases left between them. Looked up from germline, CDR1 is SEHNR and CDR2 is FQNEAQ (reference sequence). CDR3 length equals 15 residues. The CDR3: CASSSGLFQIGTQYF. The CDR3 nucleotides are TGTGCCAGCAGTTCCGGACTGTTCCAAATAGGGACCCAGTACTTC. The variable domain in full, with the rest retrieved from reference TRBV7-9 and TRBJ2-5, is DTGVSQNPRHKITKRGQNVTFRCDPISEHNRLYWYRQTLGQGPEFLTYFQNEAQLEKSRLLSDRFSAERPKGSFSTLEIQRTEQGDSAMYLCASSSGLFQIGTQYFGPGTRLLVL.

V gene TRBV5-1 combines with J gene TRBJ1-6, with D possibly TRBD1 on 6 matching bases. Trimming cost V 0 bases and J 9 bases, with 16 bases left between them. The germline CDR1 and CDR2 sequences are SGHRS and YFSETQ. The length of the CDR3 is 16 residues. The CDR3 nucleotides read TGCGCCAGCAGCTTGGCCTCGGGGGGGCGAGGTTCACCCCTCCACTTT. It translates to CASSLASGGRGSPLHF.

DNA for the CDR3: TGTGCCAGCAGCCAACGATCGAGGGCTATAACGGTTAATGAGCAGTTCTTC. Translating gives CASSQRSRAITVNEQFF. The V gene is TRBV4-2, the J gene TRBJ2-1; D is possibly TRBD2 (5 bases). This CDR3 has 17 amino acids. The germline V gene encodes CDR1 LGHNA and CDR2 YNFKEQ. Between the trimmed V and J ends, which lost 2 bases and 7 bases, there was a span of 21 bases.

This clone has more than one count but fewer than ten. The DNA for the CDR3 is TGTGCCAGCGGGCTAGGGGGCGAAGCTTTCTTT. Protein: CASGLGGEAFF. The chain carries TRBV27 and TRBJ1-1, with 7 bases fitting TRBD1. Per the germline V gene, CDR1 is MNHEY and CDR2 is SMNVEV (reference sequence). V was pared by 8 bases and J by 8 bases, with 5 bases of the junction left unmatched. The CDR3 covers 11 residues.

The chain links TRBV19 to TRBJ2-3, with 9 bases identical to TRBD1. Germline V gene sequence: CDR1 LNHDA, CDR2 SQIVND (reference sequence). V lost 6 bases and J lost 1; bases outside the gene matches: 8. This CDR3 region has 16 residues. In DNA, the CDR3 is TGTGCCAGTAGCCACCCCGGGACAGGGCGCACAGATACGCAGTATTTT. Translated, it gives CASSHPGTGRTDTQYF.

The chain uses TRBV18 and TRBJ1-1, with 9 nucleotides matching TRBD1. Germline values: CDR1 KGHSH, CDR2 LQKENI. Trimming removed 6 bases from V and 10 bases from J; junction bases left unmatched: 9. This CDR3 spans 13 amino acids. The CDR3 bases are TGTGCCAGCTCCCCCACAGGGGGCGGAGGAGCTTTCTTT. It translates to CASSPTGGGGAFF.

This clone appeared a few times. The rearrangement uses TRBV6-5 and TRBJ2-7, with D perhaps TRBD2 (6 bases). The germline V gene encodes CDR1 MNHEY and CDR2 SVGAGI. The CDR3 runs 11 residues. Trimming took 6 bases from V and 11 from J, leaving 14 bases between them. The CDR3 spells CASRSPWEEYF. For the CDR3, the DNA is TGTGCCAGCAGATCCCCCTGGGAGGAGTACTTC.

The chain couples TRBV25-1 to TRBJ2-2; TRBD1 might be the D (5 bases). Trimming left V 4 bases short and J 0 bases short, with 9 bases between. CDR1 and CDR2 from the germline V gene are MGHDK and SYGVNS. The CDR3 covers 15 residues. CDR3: CASSVSGSNTGELFF. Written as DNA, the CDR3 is TGTGCCAGCAGTGTTTCAGGGTCGAACACCGGGGAGCTGTTTTTT.